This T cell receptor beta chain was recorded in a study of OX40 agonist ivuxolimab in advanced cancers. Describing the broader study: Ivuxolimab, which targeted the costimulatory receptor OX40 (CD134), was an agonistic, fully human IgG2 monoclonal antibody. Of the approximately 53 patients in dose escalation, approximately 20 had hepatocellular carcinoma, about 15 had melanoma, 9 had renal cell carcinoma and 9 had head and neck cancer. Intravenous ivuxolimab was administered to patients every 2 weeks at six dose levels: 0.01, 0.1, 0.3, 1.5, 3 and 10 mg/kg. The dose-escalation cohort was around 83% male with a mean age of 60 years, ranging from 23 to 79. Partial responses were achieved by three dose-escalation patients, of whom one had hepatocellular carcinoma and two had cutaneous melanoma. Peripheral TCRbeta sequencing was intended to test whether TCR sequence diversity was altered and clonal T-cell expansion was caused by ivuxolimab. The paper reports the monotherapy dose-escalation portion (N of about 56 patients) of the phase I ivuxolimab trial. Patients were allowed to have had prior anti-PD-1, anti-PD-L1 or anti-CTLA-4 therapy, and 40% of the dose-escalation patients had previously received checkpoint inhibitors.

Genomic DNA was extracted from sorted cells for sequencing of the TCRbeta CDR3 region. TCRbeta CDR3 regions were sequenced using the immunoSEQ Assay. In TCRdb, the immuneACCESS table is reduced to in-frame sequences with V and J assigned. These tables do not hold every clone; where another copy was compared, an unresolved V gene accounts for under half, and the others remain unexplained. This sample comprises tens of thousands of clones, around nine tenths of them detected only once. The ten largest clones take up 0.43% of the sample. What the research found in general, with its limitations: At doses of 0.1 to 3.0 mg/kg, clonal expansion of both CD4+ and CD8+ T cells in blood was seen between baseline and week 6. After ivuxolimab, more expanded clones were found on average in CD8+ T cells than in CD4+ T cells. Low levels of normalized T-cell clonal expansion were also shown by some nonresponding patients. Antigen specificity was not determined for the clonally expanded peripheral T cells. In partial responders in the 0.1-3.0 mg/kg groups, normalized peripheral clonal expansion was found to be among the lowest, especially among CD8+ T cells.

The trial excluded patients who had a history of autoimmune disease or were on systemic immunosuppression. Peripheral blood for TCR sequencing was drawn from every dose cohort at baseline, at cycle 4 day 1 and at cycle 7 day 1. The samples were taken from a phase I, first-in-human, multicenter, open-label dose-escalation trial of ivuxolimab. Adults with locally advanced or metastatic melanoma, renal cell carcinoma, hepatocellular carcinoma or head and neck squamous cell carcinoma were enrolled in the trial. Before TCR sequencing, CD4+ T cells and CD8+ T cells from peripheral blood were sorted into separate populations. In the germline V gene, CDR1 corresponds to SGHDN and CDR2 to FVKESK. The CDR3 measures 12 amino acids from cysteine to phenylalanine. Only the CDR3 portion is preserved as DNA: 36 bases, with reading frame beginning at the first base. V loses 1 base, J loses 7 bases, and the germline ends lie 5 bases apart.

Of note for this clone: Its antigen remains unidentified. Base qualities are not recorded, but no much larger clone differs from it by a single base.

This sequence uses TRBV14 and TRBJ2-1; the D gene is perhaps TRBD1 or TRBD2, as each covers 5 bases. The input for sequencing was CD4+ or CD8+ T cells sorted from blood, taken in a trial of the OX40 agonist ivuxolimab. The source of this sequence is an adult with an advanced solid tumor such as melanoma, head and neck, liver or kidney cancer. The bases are TGTGCCAGCAGCCAAGGGGGGAATGAGCAGTTCTTC. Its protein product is CASSQGGNEQFF.